This TCR beta chain was sequenced for a study of T cells in localized non-small cell lung cancer. Whole-study results and caveats: Since sequencing was restricted to only one region of the tumor, intratumor heterogeneity remains a possibility. Patients showing higher blood T cell density tended to see longer overall survival. Uninvolved adjacent lung, not tumor, had the highest T cell clonality.

With 5 bases removed from V and 0 bases from J, the gap between germline ends came to 9 bases. This CDR3 is 14 amino acids long. CDR1 is SGHTA and CDR2 is FQGNSA in the germline V gene. About this clone itself: The antigen is not known.

Produced via immunoSEQ multiplex PCR; TCRdb's table is partial and in-frame only. The table lists approximately 54,000 clones, 80% to 90% of them singletons. The V call is TRBV7-2, the J call TRBJ2-3; D is possibly TRBD2 (6 bases). This TCR came from a woman aged 35-70 years with stage I lung adenocarcinoma. This material consisted of peripheral blood, taken before any cancer treatment. The CDR3 loop reads CASSPGGSTDTQYF. The CDR3 DNA reads as TGTGCCAGCAGCCCCGGGGGAAGCACAGATACGCAGTATTTT.